This T cell receptor (beta chain) is from a study of cytotoxic CD8 clonotypes in ibrutinib-treated CLL. CDR1 GTSNPN and CDR2 SVGIG come from the germline V gene (reference sequence). This CDR3 is 13 amino acids long. The V and J ends lost 4 bases and 4 bases respectively, with 11 bases between them. Libraries were prepared by immunoSEQ multiplex PCR; TCRdb keeps only in-frame clonotypes and omits some of them. The sample records tens of thousands of clones, around 82% being singletons. This sample comprised PBMCs, obtained at disease progression, from a patient treated with ibrutinib. The receptor was derived from a human donor with chronic lymphocytic leukemia. The chain recombines TRBV30 with TRBJ1-3; TRBD1 might be the D (5 bases). The CDR3 sequence: CAWTPGSGNTIYF. In nucleotides, the CDR3 is TGTGCCTGGACCCCAGGGTCAGGAAACACCATATATTTT. The full variable domain, in which reference TRBV30 and TRBJ1-3 provide the parts outside the CDR3, is SQTIHQWPATLVQPVGSPLSLECTVEGTSNPNLYWYRQAAGRGLQLLFYSVGIGQISSEVPQNLSASRPQDRQFILSSKKLLLSDSGFYLCAWTPGSGNTIYFGEGSWLTVV.